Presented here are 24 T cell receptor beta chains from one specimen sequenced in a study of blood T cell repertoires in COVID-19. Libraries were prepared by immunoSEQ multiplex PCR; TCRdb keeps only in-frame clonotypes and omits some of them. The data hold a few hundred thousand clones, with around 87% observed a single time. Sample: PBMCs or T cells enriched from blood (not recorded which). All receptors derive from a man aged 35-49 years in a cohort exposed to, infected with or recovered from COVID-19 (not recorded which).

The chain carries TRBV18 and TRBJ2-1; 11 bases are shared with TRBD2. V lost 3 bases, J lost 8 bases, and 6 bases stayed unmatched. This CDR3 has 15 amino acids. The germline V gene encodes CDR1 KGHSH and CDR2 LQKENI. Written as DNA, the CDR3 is TGTGCCAGCTCACCCACTAGCGGGAGTAAGGATGAGCAGTTCTTC. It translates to CASSPTSGSKDEQFF.

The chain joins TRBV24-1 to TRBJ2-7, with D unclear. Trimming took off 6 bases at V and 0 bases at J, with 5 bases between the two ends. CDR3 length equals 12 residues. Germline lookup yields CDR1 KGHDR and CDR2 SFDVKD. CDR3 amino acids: CATSNSSYEQYF. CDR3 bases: TGTGCCACCAGTAACAGCTCCTACGAGCAGTACTTC.

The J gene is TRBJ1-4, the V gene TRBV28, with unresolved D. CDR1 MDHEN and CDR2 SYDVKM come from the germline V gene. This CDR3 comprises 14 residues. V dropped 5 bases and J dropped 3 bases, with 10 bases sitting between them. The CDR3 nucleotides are TGTGCCAGCAGTCCGGACTCCTCTAATGAAAAACTGTTTTTT. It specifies CASSPDSSNEKLFF.

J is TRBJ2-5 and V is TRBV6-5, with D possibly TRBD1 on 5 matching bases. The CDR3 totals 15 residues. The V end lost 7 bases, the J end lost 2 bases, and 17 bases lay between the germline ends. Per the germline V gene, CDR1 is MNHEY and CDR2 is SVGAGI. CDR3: CASTQNRQFQETQYF. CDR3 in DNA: TGTGCCAGCACCCAAAACCGACAGTTTCAAGAGACCCAGTACTTC.

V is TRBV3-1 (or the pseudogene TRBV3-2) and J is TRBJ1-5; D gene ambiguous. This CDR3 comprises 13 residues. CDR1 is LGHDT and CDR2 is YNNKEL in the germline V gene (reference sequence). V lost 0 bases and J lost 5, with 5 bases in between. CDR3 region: CASSQDTDQPQHF. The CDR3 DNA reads TGTGCCAGCAGCCAAGACACGGATCAGCCCCAGCATTTT.

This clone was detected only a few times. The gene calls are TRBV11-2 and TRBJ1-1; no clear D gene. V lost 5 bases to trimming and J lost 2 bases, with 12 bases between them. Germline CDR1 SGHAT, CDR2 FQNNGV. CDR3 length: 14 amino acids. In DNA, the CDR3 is TGTGCCAGCAGCGTCCCGGGATTTAACACTGAAGCTTTCTTT. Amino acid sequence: CASSVPGFNTEAFF.

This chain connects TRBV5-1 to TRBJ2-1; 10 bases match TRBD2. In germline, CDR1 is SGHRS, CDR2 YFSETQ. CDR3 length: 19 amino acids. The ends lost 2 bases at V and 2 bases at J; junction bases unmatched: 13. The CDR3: CASSLTGLADLGTYNEQFF. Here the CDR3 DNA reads TGCGCCAGCAGCTTAACCGGACTAGCGGACCTAGGGACCTACAATGAGCAGTTCTTC.

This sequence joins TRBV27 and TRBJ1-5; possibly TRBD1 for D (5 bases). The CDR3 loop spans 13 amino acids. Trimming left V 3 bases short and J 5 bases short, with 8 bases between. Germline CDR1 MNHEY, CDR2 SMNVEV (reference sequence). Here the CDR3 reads CASSLGRDQPQHF. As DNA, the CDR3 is TGTGCCAGCAGTTTGGGCAGGGATCAGCCCCAGCATTTT.

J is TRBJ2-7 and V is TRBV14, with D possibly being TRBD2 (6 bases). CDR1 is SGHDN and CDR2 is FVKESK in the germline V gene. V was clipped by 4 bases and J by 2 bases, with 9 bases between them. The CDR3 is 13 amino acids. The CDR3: CASSRRETYEQYF. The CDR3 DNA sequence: TGTGCCAGCAGCCGGCGGGAAACCTACGAGCAGTACTTC.

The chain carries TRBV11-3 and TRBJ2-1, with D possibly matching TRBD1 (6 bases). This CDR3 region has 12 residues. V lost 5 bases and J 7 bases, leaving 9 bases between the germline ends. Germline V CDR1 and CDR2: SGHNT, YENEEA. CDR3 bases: TGTGCCAGCAGCCCAACAGGGAATGAGCAGTTCTTC. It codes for CASSPTGNEQFF.

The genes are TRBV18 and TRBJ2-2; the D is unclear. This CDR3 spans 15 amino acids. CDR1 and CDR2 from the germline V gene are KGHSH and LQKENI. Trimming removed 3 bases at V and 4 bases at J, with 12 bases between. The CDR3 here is CASSPTPMGTGELFF. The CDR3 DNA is TGTGCCAGCTCACCGACACCAATGGGCACCGGGGAGCTGTTTTTT.

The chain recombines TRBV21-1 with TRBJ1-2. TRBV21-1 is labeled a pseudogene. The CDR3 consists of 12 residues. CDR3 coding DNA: TGTGCCAGCAGCCCCCGGTCCTATGGCTACACCTTC. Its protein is CASSPRSYGYTF.

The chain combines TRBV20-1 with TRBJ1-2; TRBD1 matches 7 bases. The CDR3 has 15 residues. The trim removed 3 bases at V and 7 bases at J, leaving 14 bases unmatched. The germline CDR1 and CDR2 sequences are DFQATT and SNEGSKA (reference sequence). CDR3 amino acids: CSASDFGQARGGYTF. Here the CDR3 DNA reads TGCAGTGCTAGTGATTTCGGACAGGCCCGAGGTGGCTACACCTTC.

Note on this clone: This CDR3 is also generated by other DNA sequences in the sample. CDR3 sequence: CASSRDRGETQYF. Here the CDR3 DNA reads TGTGCCAGCAGCCGGGACAGGGGGGAGACCCAGTACTTC. This rearrangement joins TRBV7-8 to TRBJ2-5; 11 bases match TRBD1. This CDR3 is built from 13 residues. CDR1 and CDR2 from the germline V gene are SGHVS and FQNEAQ. The V gene end was trimmed by 5 bases and the J gene end by 5 bases; junction bases not matched to a gene: 1.

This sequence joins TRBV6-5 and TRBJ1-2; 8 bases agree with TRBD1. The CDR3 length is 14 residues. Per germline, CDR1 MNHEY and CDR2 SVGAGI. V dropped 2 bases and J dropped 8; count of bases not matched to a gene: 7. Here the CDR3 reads CASSYEQGGLGYTF. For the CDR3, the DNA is TGTGCCAGCAGTTACGAACAGGGGGGATTAGGCTACACCTTC.

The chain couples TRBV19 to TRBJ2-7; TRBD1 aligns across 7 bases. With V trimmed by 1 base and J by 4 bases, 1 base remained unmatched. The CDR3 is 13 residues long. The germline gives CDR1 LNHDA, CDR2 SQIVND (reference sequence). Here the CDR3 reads CASSIGQGYEQYF. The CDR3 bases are TGTGCCAGTAGTATAGGACAGGGTTACGAGCAGTACTTC.

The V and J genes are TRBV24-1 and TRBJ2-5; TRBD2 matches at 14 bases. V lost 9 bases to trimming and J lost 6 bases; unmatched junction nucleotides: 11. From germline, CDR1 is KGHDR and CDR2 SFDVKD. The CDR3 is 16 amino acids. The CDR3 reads CATPKPGTSGSKTQYF. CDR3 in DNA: TGTGCCACCCCTAAACCCGGGACTAGCGGGAGTAAGACCCAGTACTTC.

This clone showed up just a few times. CDR3 coding DNA: TGTGCCAGCAGTCTGATCGGACAGGGCGGCTATGGCTACACCTTC. It specifies CASSLIGQGGYGYTF. This chain connects TRBV27 to TRBJ1-2, with 8 bases matching TRBD1. V gave up 5 bases and J gave up 4 bases; unmatched junction bases: 9. Germline V gene data show CDR1 as MNHEY and CDR2 as SMNVEV (reference sequence). This CDR3 spans 15 amino acids.

The CDR3 here is CATSRARTVNTEAFF. The CDR3 region has the DNA TGTGCCACCAGCAGAGCTCGGACAGTGAACACTGAAGCTTTCTTT. The chain has TRBV15 and TRBJ1-1; tentatively, D is TRBD1 (6 bases). The CDR3 consists of 15 residues. V lost 1 base and J lost 0, with 9 bases in between. Germline V CDR1 and CDR2: LNHNV, YYDKDF (reference sequence). Full variable domain (missing parts from reference TRBV15 and TRBJ1-1): DAMVIQNPRYQVTQFGKPVTLSCSQTLNHNVMYWYQQKSSQAPKLLFHYYDKDFNNEADTPDNFQSRRPNTSFCFLDIRSPGLGDTAMYLCATSRARTVNTEAFFGQGTRLTVV.

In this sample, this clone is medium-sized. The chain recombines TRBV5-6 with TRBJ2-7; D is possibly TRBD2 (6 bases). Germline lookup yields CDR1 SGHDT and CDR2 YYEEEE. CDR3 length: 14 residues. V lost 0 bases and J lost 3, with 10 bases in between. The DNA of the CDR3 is TGTGCCAGCAGCTTGGGAGAGGGAGGCTACGAGCAGTACTTC. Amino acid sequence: CASSLGEGGYEQYF.

CDR3 amino acids: CATGARAGNQPQHF. The CDR3 DNA follows: TGTGCCACCGGGGCCAGGGCTGGCAATCAGCCCCAGCATTTT. The gene calls are TRBV24-1 and TRBJ1-5; D possibly corresponds to TRBD1 (5 bases). There are 14 residues in the CDR3. V was trimmed by 9 bases and J by 2 bases, leaving 13 bases between them. The germline CDR1 and CDR2 sequences are KGHDR and SFDVKD.

The CDR3 DNA sequence: TGTGCCAGCAGCTCAGGGTTGGCGGCTGAAGCTTTCTTT. It yields the protein CASSSGLAAEAFF. This chain connects TRBV6-2 or TRBV6-3 to TRBJ1-1; D is perhaps TRBD1 (5 bases). The germline V and J ends were trimmed by 6 bases and 6 bases, with 14 bases remaining between them. The CDR3 sequence is 13 residues long. Per the germline V gene, CDR1 is MNHEY and CDR2 is SVGEGT.

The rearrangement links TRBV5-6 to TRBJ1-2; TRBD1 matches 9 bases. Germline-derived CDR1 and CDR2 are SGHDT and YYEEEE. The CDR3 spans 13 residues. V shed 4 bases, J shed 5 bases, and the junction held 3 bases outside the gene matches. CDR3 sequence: CASSPGTGYGYTF. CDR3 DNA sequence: TGTGCCAGCAGCCCAGGGACAGGGTATGGCTACACCTTC.

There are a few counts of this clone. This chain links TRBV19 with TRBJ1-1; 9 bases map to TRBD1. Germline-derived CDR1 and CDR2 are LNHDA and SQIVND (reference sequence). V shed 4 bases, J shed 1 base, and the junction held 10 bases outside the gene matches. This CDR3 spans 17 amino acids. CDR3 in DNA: TGTGCCAGTAGTACTATCACGACAGGGGGTCCGAACACTGAAGCTTTCTTT. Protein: CASSTITTGGPNTEAFF.